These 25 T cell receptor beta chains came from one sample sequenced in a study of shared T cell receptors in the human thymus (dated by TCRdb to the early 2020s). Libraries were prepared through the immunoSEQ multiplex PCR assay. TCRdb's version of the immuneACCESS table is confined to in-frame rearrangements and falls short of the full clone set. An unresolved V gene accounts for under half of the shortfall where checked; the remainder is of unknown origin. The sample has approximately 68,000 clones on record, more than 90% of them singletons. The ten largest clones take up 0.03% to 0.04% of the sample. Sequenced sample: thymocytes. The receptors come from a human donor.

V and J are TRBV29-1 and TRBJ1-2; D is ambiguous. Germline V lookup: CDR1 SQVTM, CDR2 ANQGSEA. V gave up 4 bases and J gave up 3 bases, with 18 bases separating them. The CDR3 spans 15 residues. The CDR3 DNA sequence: TGCAGCGTTGGCCCCCTTCAAGGGAACGACTATGGCTACACCTTC. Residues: CSVGPLQGNDYGYTF.

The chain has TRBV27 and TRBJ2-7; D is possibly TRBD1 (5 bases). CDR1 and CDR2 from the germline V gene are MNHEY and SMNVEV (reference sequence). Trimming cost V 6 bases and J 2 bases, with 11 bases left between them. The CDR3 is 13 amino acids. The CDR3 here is CASRINRTYEQYF. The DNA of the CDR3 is TGTGCCAGCAGGATAAACAGGACCTACGAGCAGTACTTC.

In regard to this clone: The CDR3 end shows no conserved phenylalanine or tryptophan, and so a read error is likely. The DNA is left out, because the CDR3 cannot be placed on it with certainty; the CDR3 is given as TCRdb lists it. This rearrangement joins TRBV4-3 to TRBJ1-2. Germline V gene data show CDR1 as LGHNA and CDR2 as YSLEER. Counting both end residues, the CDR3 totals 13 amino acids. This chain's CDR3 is CASSPSPGRRKTY.

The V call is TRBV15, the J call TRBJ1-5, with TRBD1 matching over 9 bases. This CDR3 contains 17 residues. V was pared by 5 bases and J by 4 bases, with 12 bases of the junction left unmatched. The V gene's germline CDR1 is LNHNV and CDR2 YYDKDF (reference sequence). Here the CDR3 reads CATSPGDRERLNQPQHF. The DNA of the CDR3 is TGTGCCACCAGCCCCGGGGACAGGGAGCGATTAAATCAGCCCCAGCATTTT.

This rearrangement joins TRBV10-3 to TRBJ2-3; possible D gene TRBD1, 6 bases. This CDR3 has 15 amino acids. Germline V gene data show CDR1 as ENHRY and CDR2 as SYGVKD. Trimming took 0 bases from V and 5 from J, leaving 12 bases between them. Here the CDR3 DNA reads TGTGCCATCAGTGAGTCATCCACAGGGATAGATACGCAGTATTTT. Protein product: CAISESSTGIDTQYF.

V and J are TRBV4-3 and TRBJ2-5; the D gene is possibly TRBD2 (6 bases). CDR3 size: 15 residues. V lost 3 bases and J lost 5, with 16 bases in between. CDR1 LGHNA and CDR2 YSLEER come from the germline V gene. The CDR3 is CASSHQGLGGETQYF. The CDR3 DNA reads TGCGCCAGCAGCCATCAGGGACTCGGCGGGGAGACCCAGTACTTC.

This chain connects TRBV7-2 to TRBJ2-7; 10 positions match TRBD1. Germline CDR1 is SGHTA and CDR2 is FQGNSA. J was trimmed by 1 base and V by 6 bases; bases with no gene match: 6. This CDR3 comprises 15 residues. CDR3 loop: CASRPTGGLSYEQYF. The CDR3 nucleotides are TGTGCCAGCAGACCGACAGGGGGCCTTTCCTACGAGCAGTACTTC. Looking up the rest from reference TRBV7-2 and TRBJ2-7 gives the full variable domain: GAGVSQSPSNKVTEKGKDVELRCDPISGHTALYWYRQSLGQGLEFLIYFQGNSAPDKSGLPSDRFSAERTGGSVSTLTIQRTQQEDSAVYLCASRPTGGLSYEQYFGPGTRLTVT.

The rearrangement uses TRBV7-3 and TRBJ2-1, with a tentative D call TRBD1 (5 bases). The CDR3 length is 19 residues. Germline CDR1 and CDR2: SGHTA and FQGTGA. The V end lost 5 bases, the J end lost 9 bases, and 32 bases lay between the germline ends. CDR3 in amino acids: CASSPDTPFPHTLYGEQFF. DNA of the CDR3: TGTGCCAGCAGCCCGGACACTCCCTTCCCTCACACCCTGTACGGTGAGCAGTTCTTC.

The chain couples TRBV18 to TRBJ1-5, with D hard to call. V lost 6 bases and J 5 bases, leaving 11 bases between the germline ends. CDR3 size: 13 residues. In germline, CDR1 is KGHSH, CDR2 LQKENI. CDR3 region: CASSEWEDQPQHF. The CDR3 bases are TGTGCCAGCTCCGAATGGGAGGATCAGCCCCAGCATTTT.

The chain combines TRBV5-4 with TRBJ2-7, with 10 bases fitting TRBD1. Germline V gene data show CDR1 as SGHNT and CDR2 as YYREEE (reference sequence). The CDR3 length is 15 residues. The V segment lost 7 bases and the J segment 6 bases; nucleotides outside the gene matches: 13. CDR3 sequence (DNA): TGTGCCAGCTGGACCCACGGGACAGGGGTAGGCGAGCAGTACTTC. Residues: CASWTHGTGVGEQYF.

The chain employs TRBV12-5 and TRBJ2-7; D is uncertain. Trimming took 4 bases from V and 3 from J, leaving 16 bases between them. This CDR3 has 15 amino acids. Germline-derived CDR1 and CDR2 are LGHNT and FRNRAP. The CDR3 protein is CASGSPSDRYYEQYF. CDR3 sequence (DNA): TGTGCTAGTGGTTCGCCCTCGGATCGGTACTACGAGCAGTACTTC.

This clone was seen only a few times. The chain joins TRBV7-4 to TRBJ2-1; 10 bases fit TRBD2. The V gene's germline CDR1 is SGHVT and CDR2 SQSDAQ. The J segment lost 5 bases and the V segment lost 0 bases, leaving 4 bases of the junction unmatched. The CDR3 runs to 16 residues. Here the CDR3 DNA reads TGTGCCAGCAGCTTAGCCACTAGCGGGGTAGACAATGAGCAGTTCTTC. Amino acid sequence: CASSLATSGVDNEQFF.

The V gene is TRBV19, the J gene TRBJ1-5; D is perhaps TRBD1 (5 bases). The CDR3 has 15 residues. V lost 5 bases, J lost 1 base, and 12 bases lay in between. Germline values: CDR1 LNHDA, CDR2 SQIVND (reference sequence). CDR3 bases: TGTGCCAGTAGTGCCAGGGAGGGGAGCAATCAGCCCCAGCATTTT. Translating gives CASSAREGSNQPQHF.

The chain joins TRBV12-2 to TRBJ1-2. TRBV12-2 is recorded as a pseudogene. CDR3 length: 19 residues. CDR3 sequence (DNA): TGTGCAAGTCGCTTATCCCACAATCTGGCCGGGACTACCTTCTATGGCTACACCTTC. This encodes CASRLSHNLAGTTFYGYTF.

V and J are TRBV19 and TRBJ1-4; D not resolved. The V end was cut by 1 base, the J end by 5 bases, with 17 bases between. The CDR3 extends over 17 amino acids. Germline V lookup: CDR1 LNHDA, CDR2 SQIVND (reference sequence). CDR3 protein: CASSIGRGRGLNEKLFF. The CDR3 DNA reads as TGTGCCAGTAGTATAGGGCGGGGAAGAGGGCTAAATGAAAAACTGTTTTTT.

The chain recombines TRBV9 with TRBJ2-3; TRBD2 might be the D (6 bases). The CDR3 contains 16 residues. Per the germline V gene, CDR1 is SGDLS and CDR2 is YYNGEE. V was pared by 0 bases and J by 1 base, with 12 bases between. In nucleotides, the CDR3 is TGTGCCAGCAGCGTAGATTTAGCGGTACGCACAGATACGCAGTATTTT. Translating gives CASSVDLAVRTDTQYF.

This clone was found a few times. CDR3 sequence reads: CASSTINGYTF. Here the CDR3 DNA reads TGTGCCAGTAGTACGATTAATGGCTACACCTTC. V is TRBV19 and J is TRBJ1-2; D remains unclear. The CDR3 totals 11 residues. V was clipped by 4 bases and J by 6 bases, with 6 bases between them. CDR1 is LNHDA and CDR2 is SQIVND in the germline V gene (reference sequence).

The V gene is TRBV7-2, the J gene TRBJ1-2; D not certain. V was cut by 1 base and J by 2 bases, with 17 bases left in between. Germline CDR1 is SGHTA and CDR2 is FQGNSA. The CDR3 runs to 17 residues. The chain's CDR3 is CASSLVFESPKNYGYTF. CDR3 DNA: TGTGCCAGCAGCTTAGTGTTTGAATCCCCGAAGAACTATGGCTACACCTTC. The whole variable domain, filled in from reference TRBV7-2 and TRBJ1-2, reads GAGVSQSPSNKVTEKGKDVELRCDPISGHTALYWYRQSLGQGLEFLIYFQGNSAPDKSGLPSDRFSAERTGGSVSTLTIQRTQQEDSAVYLCASSLVFESPKNYGYTFGSGTRLTVV.

In DNA, the CDR3 is TGTGCCAGCAGTTGGAACTGGACAAAGGATGACTACCAACAGGGGGACCAGTACTTC. Translation: CASSWNWTKDDYQQGDQYF. The V and J genes are TRBV2 and TRBJ2-5; 8 bases line up with TRBD1. The CDR3 is made up of 19 amino acids. Unmatched junction bases numbered 27, after V lost 5 bases and J lost 10 bases. CDR1 is SNHLY and CDR2 is FYNNEI in the germline V gene.

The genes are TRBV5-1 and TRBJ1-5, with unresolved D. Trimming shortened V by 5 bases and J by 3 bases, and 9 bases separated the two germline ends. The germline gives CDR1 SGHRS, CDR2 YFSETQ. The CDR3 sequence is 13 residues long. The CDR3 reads CASRETVNQPQHF. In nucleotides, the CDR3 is TGCGCCAGCAGGGAAACCGTCAATCAGCCCCAGCATTTT.

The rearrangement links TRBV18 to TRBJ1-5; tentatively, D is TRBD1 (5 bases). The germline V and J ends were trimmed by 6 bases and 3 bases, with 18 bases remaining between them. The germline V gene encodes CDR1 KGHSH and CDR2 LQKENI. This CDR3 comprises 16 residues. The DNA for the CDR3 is TGTGCCAGCTCCCCGCAAATCCAGGGTTACAATCAGCCCCAGCATTTT. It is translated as CASSPQIQGYNQPQHF.

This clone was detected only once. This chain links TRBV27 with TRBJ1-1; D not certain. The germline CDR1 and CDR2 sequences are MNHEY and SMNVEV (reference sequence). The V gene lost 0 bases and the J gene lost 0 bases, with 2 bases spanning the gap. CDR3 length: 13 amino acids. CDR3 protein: CASSLSVNTEAFF. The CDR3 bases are TGTGCCAGCAGTTTATCGGTGAACACTGAAGCTTTCTTT.

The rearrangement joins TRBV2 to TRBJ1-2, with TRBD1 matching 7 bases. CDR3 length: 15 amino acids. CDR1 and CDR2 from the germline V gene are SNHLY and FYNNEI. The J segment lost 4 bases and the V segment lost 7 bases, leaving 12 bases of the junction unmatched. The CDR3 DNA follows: TGTGCCAGCAAGGTTACTGGACAGGTGGGCTATGGCTACACCTTC. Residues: CASKVTGQVGYGYTF. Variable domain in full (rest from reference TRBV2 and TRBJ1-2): EPEVTQTPSHQVTQMGQEVILRCVPISNHLYFYWYRQILGQKVEFLVSFYNNEISEKSEIFDDQFSVERPDGSNFTLKIRSTKLEDSAMYFCASKVTGQVGYGYTFGSGTRLTVV.

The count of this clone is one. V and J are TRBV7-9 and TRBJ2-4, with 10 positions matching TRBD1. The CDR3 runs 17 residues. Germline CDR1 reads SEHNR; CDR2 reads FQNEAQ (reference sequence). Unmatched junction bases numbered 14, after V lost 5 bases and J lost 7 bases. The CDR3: CASSGLRDRGDRNIQYF. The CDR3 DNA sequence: TGTGCCAGCAGCGGATTACGGGACAGGGGCGATCGGAACATTCAGTACTTC.

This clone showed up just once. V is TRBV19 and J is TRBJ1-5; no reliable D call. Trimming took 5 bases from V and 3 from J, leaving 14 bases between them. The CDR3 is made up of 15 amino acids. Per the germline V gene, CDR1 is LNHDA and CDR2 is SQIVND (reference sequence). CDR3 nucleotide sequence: TGTGCCAGTAGTCCCTCAGAGAGAACCAATCAGCCCCAGCATTTT. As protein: CASSPSERTNQPQHF.